This T cell receptor beta chain stems from a study of tumor T cells in aggressive B-cell lymphoma. The protocol was immunoSEQ multiplex PCR, while the TCRdb copy is restricted to in-frame clones and leaves out a portion. The table has about 3,600 clones, roughly 90% seen once. Worth noting for this clone: One end of the junction is discordant with germline, which a read error may explain.

Sequenced sample: tumor tissue. This TCR derives from an adult with diffuse large B cell lymphoma.

The CDR3 nucleotides are TGTGCCAGCAGCTTGGAGGGGGCTTCCTACGAACAGTACTTC. It encodes CASSLEGASYEQYF. V is TRBV5-4 and J is TRBJ2-7; 7 bases agree with TRBD1. The CDR3 runs 14 residues. Germline-derived CDR1 and CDR2 are SGHNT and YYREEE (reference sequence).